This paragraph reports one T cell receptor (beta chain). The target antigen is unknown. Per germline, CDR1 SGHRS and CDR2 YFSETQ. Trimming left V 5 bases short and J 4 bases short, with 12 bases between. The CDR3 consists of 14 residues. These data are taken from a study of OX40 agonist ivuxolimab in advanced cancers. Study overall: Cohort: around 79% men, mean age approximately 60, aged roughly 23 to 90. Study outcomes and limitations: Researchers did not determine the expanded peripheral T cells' antigen specificity.

Sequencing used immunoSEQ multiplex PCR; TCRdb keeps in-frame clones, though not all of them. The table has around 80,000 clones, over 75% seen once. The chain links TRBV5-1 to TRBJ1-4; no clear D. The starting material was CD4+ or CD8+ T cells sorted from blood, obtained in a trial of the OX40 agonist ivuxolimab. The clonotype was recovered from an adult with an advanced solid tumor such as melanoma, head and neck, liver or kidney cancer. CDR3 coding DNA: TGCGCCAGCAGAGGAGGGTTGGTTAATGAAAAACTGTTTTTT. Translated: CASRGGLVNEKLFF.